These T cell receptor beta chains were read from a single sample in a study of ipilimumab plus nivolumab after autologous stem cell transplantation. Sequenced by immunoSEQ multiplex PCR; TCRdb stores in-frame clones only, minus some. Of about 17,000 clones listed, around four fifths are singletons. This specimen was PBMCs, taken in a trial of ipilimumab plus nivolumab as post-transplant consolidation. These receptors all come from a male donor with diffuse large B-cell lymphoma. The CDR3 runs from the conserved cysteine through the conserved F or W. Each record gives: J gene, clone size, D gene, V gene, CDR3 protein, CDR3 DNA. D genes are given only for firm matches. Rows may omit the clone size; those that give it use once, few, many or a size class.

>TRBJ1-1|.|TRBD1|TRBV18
CASSPSTGDAFF
TGTGCCAGCTCACCATCGACAGGGGATGCTTTCTTT
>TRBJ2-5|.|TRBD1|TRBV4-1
CASSQGGTGRRETQYF
TGCGCCAGCAGCCAAGGAGGGACAGGGCGTCGGGAGACCCAGTACTTC
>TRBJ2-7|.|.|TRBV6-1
CASRAGPPSEQYF
TGTGCCAGCAGAGCAGGGCCCCCTTCCGAGCAGTACTTC
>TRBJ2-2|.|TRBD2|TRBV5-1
CASSPRLAGNTGELFF
TGCGCCAGCAGCCCAAGACTAGCGGGGAACACCGGGGAGCTGTTTTTT
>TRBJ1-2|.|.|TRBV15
CATSRDLGTAHYGYTF
TGTGCCACCAGCAGAGATCTAGGGACGGCCCACTATGGCTACACCTTC
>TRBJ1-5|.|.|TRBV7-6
CASSLQQNQPQHF
TGTGCCAGCAGCTTACAGCAGAATCAGCCCCAGCATTTT
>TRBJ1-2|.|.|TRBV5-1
CASSLGATHYGYTF
TGCGCCAGCAGCTTGGGTGCCACTCACTATGGCTACACCTTC
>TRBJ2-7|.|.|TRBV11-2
CASSYISYEQYF
TGTGCCAGCAGCTACATTTCCTACGAGCAGTACTTC
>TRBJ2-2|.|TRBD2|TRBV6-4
CASSDTSGSTGELFF
TGTGCCAGCAGTGACACTAGCGGGAGCACCGGGGAGCTGTTTTTT
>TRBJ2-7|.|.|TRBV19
CASSIDLGREDEQYF
TGTGCCAGTAGTATAGATCTTGGAAGGGAAGACGAGCAGTACTTC
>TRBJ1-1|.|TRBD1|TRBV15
CATSRTMGTGAEAFF
TGTGCCACCAGCAGGACCATGGGGACAGGGGCTGAAGCTTTCTTT
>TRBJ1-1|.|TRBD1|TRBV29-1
CSARTGNTEAFF
TGCAGCGCTAGGACAGGCAACACTGAAGCTTTCTTT
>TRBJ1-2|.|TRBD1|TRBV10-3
CAITKQGAGYTF
TGTGCCATCACCAAACAGGGGGCCGGCTACACCTTC
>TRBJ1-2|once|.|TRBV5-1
CASSLGVQGRGGYTF
TGCGCCAGCAGCTTGGGGGTACAGGGTCGAGGGGGCTACACCTTC
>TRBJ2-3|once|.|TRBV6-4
CASSDSTTDTQYF
TGTGCCAGCAGTGACTCGACTACAGATACGCAGTATTTT
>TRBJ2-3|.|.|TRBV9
CASSVGADTQYF
TGTGCCAGCAGCGTAGGGGCCGATACGCAGTATTTT
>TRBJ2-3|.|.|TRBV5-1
CASSNGDTDTQYF
TGCGCCAGCAGCAACGGGGACACAGATACGCAGTATTTT
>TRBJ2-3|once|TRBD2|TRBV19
CASSMGLAGRRTDTQYF
TGTGCCAGTAGTATGGGACTAGCGGGGCGGCGCACAGATACGCAGTATTTT
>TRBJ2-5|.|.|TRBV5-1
CASSLWGNGQETQYF
TGCGCCAGCAGCTTGTGGGGAAACGGCCAAGAGACCCAGTACTTC
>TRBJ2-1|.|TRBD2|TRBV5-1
CASSKGTSGRAGEQFF
TGCGCCAGCAGCAAGGGGACTAGCGGGAGGGCCGGCGAGCAGTTCTTC
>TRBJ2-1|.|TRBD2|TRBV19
CASSTHSGGGYNEQFF
TGTGCCAGTAGTACCCATAGCGGGGGGGGATACAATGAGCAGTTCTTC
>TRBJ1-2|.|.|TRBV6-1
CASSRTYREVGYTF
TGTGCCAGCAGTCGAACCTACAGGGAGGTTGGCTACACCTTC
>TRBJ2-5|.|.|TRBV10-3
CAISRSGTQETQYF
TGTGCCATCAGTCGATCCGGGACCCAAGAGACCCAGTACTTC
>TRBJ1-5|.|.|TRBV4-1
CASRAGVGQPQHF
TGCGCCAGCCGGGCAGGGGTCGGTCAGCCCCAGCATTTT
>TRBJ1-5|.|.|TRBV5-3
CARSLSDPGQPQHF
TGTGCCAGAAGCTTATCAGATCCGGGGCAGCCCCAGCATTTT
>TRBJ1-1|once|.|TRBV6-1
CASSETSTEAFF
TGTGCCAGCAGTGAGACATCCACTGAAGCTTTCTTT
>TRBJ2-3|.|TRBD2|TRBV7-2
CASSLSSGRTADTQYF
TGTGCCAGCAGCTTATCAAGCGGGAGGACGGCAGATACGCAGTATTTT
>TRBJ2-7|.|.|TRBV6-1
CASMDGSISYEQYF
TGTGCCAGCATGGACGGGAGCATATCTTACGAGCAGTACTTC
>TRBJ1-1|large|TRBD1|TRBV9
CASSVGTGSNTEAFF
TGTGCCAGCAGCGTAGGGACAGGTTCTAACACTGAAGCTTTCTTT